The rows below give T cell receptor beta chains drawn from one sample of a study of CD8 T cells in Susac syndrome. Each CDR3 protein is one row after TCRdb ran MiXCR on the immunoSEQ multiplex PCR reads. Among about 120,000 distinct CDR3 sequences, around 94% were seen once, and the ten largest hold around 0.12%. The sequencing input was CD4+ T cells from PBMCs. These receptors were collected from a human donor with multiple sclerosis. Both conserved end residues are part of each CDR3. A D gene is named only where the DNA matches it firmly. Part of the rows lack a size; the others show once, few, many or a class for expanded clones.

size,J,D,V,DNA,CDR3
once,TRBJ2-5,.,TRBV10-3,TGTGCCATCAGTGAGTCTAGGGGCAGCCAAGAGACCCAGTACTTC,CAISESRGSQETQYF
.,TRBJ2-1,.,TRBV24-1,TGTGCCACCAGTGACCCGCTCACAGGACCCCACGACGGCAATGAGCAGTTCTTC,CATSDPLTGPHDGNEQFF
.,TRBJ2-5,.,TRBV30,TGTGCCTGCAAGGTGGGGGGAAACCAGTACTTC,CACKVGGNQYF
.,TRBJ2-5,TRBD1,TRBV5-4,TGTGCCAGCAGCCGCCAGGGGGCGGTTGAGACCCAGTACTTC,CASSRQGAVETQYF
.,TRBJ1-5,.,TRBV2,TGTGCCAGCAGGGCAGGAGCAAGCAATCAGCCCCAGCATTTT,CASRAGASNQPQHF
once,TRBJ2-1,TRBD1,TRBV5-4,TGTGCCAGCAGCCAAGCCAGGGGGCGGATTGACAATGAGCAGTTCTTC,CASSQARGRIDNEQFF
.,TRBJ2-2,TRBD2,TRBV7-9,TGTGCCAGCAGCTCCCACCTTAGCGGGACCCAACTTGGGACCGGGGAGCTGTTTTTT,CASSSHLSGTQLGTGELFF
.,TRBJ2-5,TRBD2,TRBV5-4,TGTGCCAGCAGCCGTAGCGGGGGGGCGGGAGAGACCCAGTACTTC,CASSRSGGAGETQYF
.,TRBJ1-2,.,TRBV5-1,TGCGCCAGCAGCCCCAGGACAGCACCCTATGGCTACACCTTC,CASSPRTAPYGYTF
.,TRBJ1-5,.,TRBV12-5,TGTGCTAGTGGGGAAGGGGGGCAACAGCCCCAGCATTTT,CASGEGGQQPQHF
.,TRBJ2-1,.,TRBV24-1,TGTGCCACCAGTGATAAATCAACCGGGACCAATGAGCAGTTCTTC,CATSDKSTGTNEQFF
few,TRBJ2-7,.,TRBV3-1,TGTGCCAGCAGCACCAAGTACGAGCAGTACTTC,CASSTKYEQYF
.,TRBJ2-6,.,TRBV2,TGTGCCAGCATGATAGAACAGGGTGCTGGGGCCAACGTCCTGACTTTC,CASMIEQGAGANVLTF
.,TRBJ2-2,TRBD2,TRBV5-1,TGCGCCAGCAGCTTGCCGCTAGCGGGGGGCACCGGGGAGCTGTTTTTT,CASSLPLAGGTGELFF
.,TRBJ2-3,.,TRBV5-1,TGCGCCAGCAGCTTAGAGGGGAGTCACACAGATACGCAGTATTTT,CASSLEGSHTDTQYF
.,TRBJ2-3,TRBD1,TRBV20-1,TGCAGTGCCGGAGACAGGGTAGATACGCAGTATTTT,CSAGDRVDTQYF
.,TRBJ1-5,.,TRBV6-1,TGTGCCAGCAGTCCGGACTGGGGCCGCAATCAGCCCCAGCATTTT,CASSPDWGRNQPQHF
.,TRBJ2-7,.,TRBV6-1,TGTGCCAGCAGTGGACCGGGACACGCCGCGTCTTTAACCTCCTACGAGCAGTACTTC,CASSGPGHAASLTSYEQYF
.,TRBJ2-5,TRBD2,TRBV7-9,TGTGCCAGCAGCTTAGTGCTAGCGGGGACACAAGAGACCCAGTACTTC,CASSLVLAGTQETQYF
.,TRBJ2-4,.,TRBV21-1,TGTGCCAGCATAGGCTACGGAGCCAAAAACATTCAGTACTTC,CASIGYGAKNIQYF
.,TRBJ2-1,TRBD2,TRBV19,TGTGCCAGTAGCTTCTCCAGTACCCTAGCGGGGGGGCCAGGGGAGCAGTTCTTC,CASSFSSTLAGGPGEQFF
.,TRBJ2-5,.,TRBV4-2,TGTGCCAGCAGCCAGGCGCTAGCGCCGGAGACCCAGTACTTC,CASSQALAPETQYF
.,TRBJ2-1,TRBD2,TRBV4-2,TGTGCCAGCAGCCACGAAACTAGCGGGGGCCGCTACAATGAGCAGTTCTTC,CASSHETSGGRYNEQFF
.,TRBJ1-5,.,TRBV20-1,TGCAGTGCTAGCTCTGGGGGAGGACAGCCCCAGCATTTT,CSASSGGGQPQHF
.,TRBJ1-1,.,TRBV5-1,TGCGCCAGCAGCTTTAAGGAGGACACTGAAGCTTTCTTT,CASSFKEDTEAFF
.,TRBJ2-7,.,TRBV6-6,TGTGCCAGCAGTTACACGGGCGGCAGGGGGGCCGAGCAGTACTTC,CASSYTGGRGAEQYF
.,TRBJ1-4,.,TRBV30,TGTGCCTGGAGTCGCCGGGGGGCATCCTCTCAAAAACTGTTTTTT,CAWSRRGASSQKLFF
.,TRBJ1-1,TRBD1,TRBV29-1,TGCAGCGTTGGAGCAGGGGGTGGCACTGAAGCTTTCTTT,CSVGAGGGTEAFF
once,TRBJ2-7,.,TRBV6-5,TGTGCCAGCAGTTATATCGGACAAGGGCAGTACTTC,CASSYIGQGQYF
.,TRBJ2-5,.,TRBV5-6,TGTGCCAGCAGCTCCTCAGGGGTAGGGGAGACCCAGTACTTC,CASSSSGVGETQYF
.,TRBJ1-2,.,TRBV30,TGTGCCTGGAGCGCTTCGGACGGCTACACCTTC,CAWSASDGYTF
once,TRBJ2-3,TRBD1,TRBV30,TGTGCCTGGAGGCAGGGGGCTACAGATACGCAGTATTTT,CAWRQGATDTQYF
.,TRBJ2-4,TRBD2,TRBV10-2,TGCGCCAGCAACACTGGGACTAGGGAAAACATTCAGTACTTC,CASNTGTRENIQYF
.,TRBJ1-1,.,TRBV12-3/TRBV12-4,TGTGCCAGCAGTTTGATGGCAGGGACGAACACTAAAGCTTTCTTT,CASSLMAGTNTKAFF
once,TRBJ2-1,.,TRBV28,TGTGCCAGCAGTTGGGGGGGGGCTTTATCCTACAATGAGCAGTTCTTC,CASSWGGALSYNEQFF
.,TRBJ1-2,TRBD1,TRBV6-1,TGTGCCAGCAGTGAAAGGGGGACAGGGGCTAGAGGCTACACCTTC,CASSERGTGARGYTF